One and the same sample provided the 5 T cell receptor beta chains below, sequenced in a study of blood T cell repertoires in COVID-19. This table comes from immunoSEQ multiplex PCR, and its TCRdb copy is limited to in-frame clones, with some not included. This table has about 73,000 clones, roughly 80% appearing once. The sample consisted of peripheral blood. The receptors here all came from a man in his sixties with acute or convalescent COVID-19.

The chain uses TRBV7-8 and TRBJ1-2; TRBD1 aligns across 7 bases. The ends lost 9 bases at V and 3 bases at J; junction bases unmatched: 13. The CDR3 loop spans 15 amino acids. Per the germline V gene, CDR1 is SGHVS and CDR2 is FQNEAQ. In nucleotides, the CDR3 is TGTGCCAGTCTTCCCGGGACAGAAAAGTACTATGGCTACACCTTC. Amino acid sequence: CASLPGTEKYYGYTF.

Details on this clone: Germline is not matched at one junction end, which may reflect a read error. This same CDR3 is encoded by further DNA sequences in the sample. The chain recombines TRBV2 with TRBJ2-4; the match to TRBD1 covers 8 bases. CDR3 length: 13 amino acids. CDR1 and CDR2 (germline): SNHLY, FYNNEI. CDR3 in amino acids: CASSEDRGGIQYF. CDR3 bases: TGCGCCAGCAGTGAAGACAGGGGAGGCATTCAGTACTTC.

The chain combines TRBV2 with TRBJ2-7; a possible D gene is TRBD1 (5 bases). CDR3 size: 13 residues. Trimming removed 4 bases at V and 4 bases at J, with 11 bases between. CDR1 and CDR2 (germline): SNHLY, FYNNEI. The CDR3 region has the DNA TGTGCCAGCAGTGTAAGGGGAAGTTACGAGCAGTACGTC. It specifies CASSVRGSYEQYV.

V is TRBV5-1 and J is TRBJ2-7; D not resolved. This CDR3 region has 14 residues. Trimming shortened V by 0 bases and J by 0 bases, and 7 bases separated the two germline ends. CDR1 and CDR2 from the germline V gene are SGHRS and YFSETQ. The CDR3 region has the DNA TGCGCCAGCAGCTTGGGTACAGCCTCCTACGAGCAGTACGTC. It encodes CASSLGTASYEQYV.

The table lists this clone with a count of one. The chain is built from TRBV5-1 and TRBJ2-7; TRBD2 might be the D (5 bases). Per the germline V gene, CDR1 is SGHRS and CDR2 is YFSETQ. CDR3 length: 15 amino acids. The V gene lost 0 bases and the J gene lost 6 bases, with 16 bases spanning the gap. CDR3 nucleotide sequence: TGCGCCAGCAGCTTGGGGCCGGCCAACCGGGGCGAGCAGTACTTC. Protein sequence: CASSLGPANRGEQYF. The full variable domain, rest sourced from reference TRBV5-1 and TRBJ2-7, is KAGVTQTPRYLIKTRGQQVTLSCSPISGHRSVSWYQQTPGQGLQFLFEYFSETQRNKGNFPGRFSGRQFSNSRSEMNVSTLELGDSALYLCASSLGPANRGEQYFGPGTRLTVT.